This T cell receptor beta chain was sequenced in a study of T cell responses to AZD1222 COVID-19 vaccine. Trimming took 6 bases from V and 8 from J, leaving 13 bases between them. In germline, CDR1 is SGHTA, CDR2 FQGNSA. CDR3 length: 13 residues. Sequenced by immunoSEQ multiplex PCR; TCRdb stores in-frame clones only, minus some. The table includes 180,000 or so clones, 80% to 95% detected once. Sequenced material: peripheral blood, taken 28 days after the second AZD1222 dose. The chain combines TRBV7-2 with TRBJ1-4; D call uncertain. This receptor was obtained from an adult who received the AZD1222 COVID-19 vaccine. The CDR3 DNA is TGTGCCAGCAGTTTCGGGGTATCCGAAAAACTGTTTTTT. This sequence encodes CASSFGVSEKLFF.